This T cell receptor beta chain was observed in a study of cytomegalovirus exposure and HLA in healthy donors. As for the study in general: The 120 validation repertoires, a later analysis reported, used the same platform as the roughly 660 repertoires from the first cohort.

Details on this clone: Its target is unknown.

CDR1 and CDR2 from the germline V gene are SQVTM and ANQGSEA. V lost 7 bases and J lost 2, with 11 bases in between. The CDR3 covers 13 residues. Donors were drawn from the roughly 110-subject validation cohort, separate from the roughly 700-subject first cohort. TCRdb keeps only in-frame clones here, not all; method: immunoSEQ multiplex PCR. There are hundreds of thousands of clones in the sample; roughly 88% occur only once, and 0.83% lies in the top ten. Study results and caveats: As confirmed in vitro, three CMV-associated chains were specific for CMV antigens. Some TCR beta chains (roughly 150 of them) were listed as cytomegalovirus-associated.

Source material: PBMCs. The rearrangement joins TRBV29-1 to TRBJ1-4; D might be TRBD1 (6 bases). This TCR came from a woman under 30 in good health and CMV-seronegative. CDR3 in DNA: TGCAGCGCCTCAAGGGGGACTAATGAAAAACTGTTTTTT. Its protein is CSASRGTNEKLFF. Based on the CDR3 plus reference TRBV29-1 and TRBJ1-4, the full variable domain is SAVISQKPSRDICQRGTSLTIQCQVDSQVTMMFWYRQQPGQSLTLIATANQGSEATYESGFVIDKFPISRPNLTFSTLTVSNMSPEDSSIYLCSASRGTNEKLFFGSGTQLSVL.